A selection of T cell receptor beta chains follows, all from one sample in a study of T cell responses to AZD1222 COVID-19 vaccine. Repertoires were generated with immunoSEQ multiplex PCR, while TCRdb's copy carries only in-frame clones and drops some. Of approximately 150,000 clones in the sample, roughly 89% were seen once. The specimen was peripheral blood, collected on day 0 of AZD1222 vaccination. These TCRs come from an adult in good health. The CDR3 runs from the conserved cysteine through the conserved F or W. The D gene is left open where the match is weak. Only some rows state a clone size, as once, few, many or a class for expanded clones.

TRBV5-1	TRBJ1-1	-	TRBD1	CASSWITGAKTEAFF	TGCGCCAGCAGCTGGATCACAGGGGCGAAGACTGAAGCTTTCTTT
TRBV6-1	TRBJ1-5	-	-	CASSGRAHTYYQPQHF	TGTGCCAGCAGTGGCCGGGCCCACACATACTATCAGCCCCAGCATTTT
TRBV7-2	TRBJ2-1	-	TRBD2	CASSLGLAGLSHEQFF	TGTGCCAGCAGCTTAGGACTAGCGGGACTATCCCATGAGCAGTTCTTC
TRBV25-1	TRBJ1-1	-	TRBD1	CASRMDRARDTEAFF	TGTGCCAGCAGGATGGACAGGGCCAGGGACACTGAAGCTTTCTTT
TRBV19	TRBJ2-7	-	-	CASSIGSGDYYYEQYF	TGTGCCAGTAGTATAGGGTCAGGGGACTACTACTACGAGCAGTACTTC
TRBV5-4	TRBJ2-3	-	TRBD2	CASSPPGLAGHTDTQYF	TGTGCCAGCAGCCCCCCGGGACTAGCGGGTCACACAGATACGCAGTATTTT
TRBV9	TRBJ1-1	-	-	CASSVGGENTEAFF	TGTGCCAGCAGCGTAGGGGGGGAGAACACTGAAGCTTTCTTT
TRBV27	TRBJ2-1	-	-	CASSSGHSYNEQFF	TGTGCCAGCAGTTCGGGGCACTCCTACAATGAGCAGTTCTTC
TRBV6-5	TRBJ1-2	-	-	CASRESNYGYTF	TGTGCCAGCAGGGAGAGTAACTATGGCTACACCTTC
TRBV4-3	TRBJ1-1	-	TRBD1	CASSQADRVNTEAFF	TGCGCCAGCAGCCAAGCCGACAGGGTTAACACTGAAGCTTTCTTT
TRBV7-6	TRBJ1-5	-	TRBD1	CASGRGLGQPQHF	TGTGCCAGCGGCAGGGGGCTAGGGCAGCCCCAGCATTTT
TRBV29-1	TRBJ1-1	-	-	CSVPSNTEAFF	TGCAGCGTTCCGTCGAACACTGAAGCTTTCTTT
TRBV19	TRBJ2-7	-	TRBD1	CASSRGQAPYEQYF	TGTGCCAGTAGTAGGGGACAGGCACCCTACGAGCAGTACTTC
TRBV12-3/TRBV12-4	TRBJ1-1	-	-	CASSRVGNTEAFF	TGTGCCAGCTCGAGAGTGGGGAACACTGAAGCTTTCTTT
TRBV6-5	TRBJ2-2	-	TRBD1	CASRGDRQTGELFF	TGTGCCAGCAGGGGGGACAGGCAAACCGGGGAGCTGTTTTTT
TRBV24-1	TRBJ2-7	-	TRBD1	CATSDPRQGGYEQYF	TGTGCCACCAGTGACCCAAGACAGGGGGGTTACGAGCAGTACTTC
TRBV2	TRBJ2-7	-	-	CASSFIVGSYEQYF	TGTGCCAGCAGTTTCATTGTGGGGAGCTACGAGCAGTACTTC
TRBV5-1	TRBJ2-3	-	TRBD2	CASSMAGGVDTQYF	TGCGCCAGCAGCATGGCGGGAGGTGTAGATACGCAGTATTTT
TRBV5-8	TRBJ2-3	once	-	CASSLIWGRTDTQYF	TGTGCCAGCAGCTTGATTTGGGGGCGCACCGATACGCAGTATTTT
TRBV29-1	TRBJ2-7	-	TRBD2	CSVEELAGEQYF	TGCAGCGTTGAAGAACTAGCGGGTGAGCAGTACTTC
TRBV4-1	TRBJ2-4	-	TRBD2	CASSRTSGEVNIQYF	TGCGCCAGCAGCCGGACTAGCGGGGAGGTAAACATTCAGTACTTC
TRBV5-1	TRBJ2-2	-	-	CASRGPGELFF	TGCGCCAGCAGGGGTCCCGGGGAGCTGTTTTTT
TRBV11-2	TRBJ1-3	-	-	CATRGRGQTSSGNTIYF	TGTGCCACGCGGGGCCGAGGACAGACGAGCTCTGGAAACACCATATATTTT
TRBV12-3/TRBV12-4	TRBJ1-3	-	-	CASRVASGNTIYF	TGTGCCAGCAGAGTCGCGTCTGGAAACACCATATATTTT
TRBV7-9	TRBJ2-1	-	TRBD2	CASSISGSVEQFF	TGTGCCAGCAGCATTAGCGGGAGTGTTGAGCAGTTCTTC
TRBV19	TRBJ2-7	once	TRBD1	CASSPGQGGYEQYF	TGTGCCAGTAGTCCGGGACAGGGAGGTTACGAGCAGTACTTC
TRBV11-1	TRBJ2-3	-	TRBD2	CASSLAGAGGRDTQYF	TGTGCCAGCAGCTTAGCGGGGGCGGGAGGCAGGGATACGCAGTATTTT
TRBV7-9	TRBJ2-7	-	TRBD2	CASTTGWLAGESVYEQYF	TGTGCCAGCACCACTGGTTGGCTAGCGGGAGAGTCCGTCTACGAGCAGTACTTC
TRBV11-3	TRBJ2-3	-	-	CASSSGGGATTDTQYF	TGTGCCAGCAGCTCAGGCGGGGGCGCTACCACAGATACGCAGTATTTT
TRBV12-3/TRBV12-4	TRBJ1-2	-	-	CASTKGAGDGYTF	TGTGCCAGCACTAAAGGAGCAGGGGATGGCTACACCTTC
TRBV27	TRBJ2-1	-	-	CASSFLRTVGEQFF	TGTGCCAGCAGTTTCCTCAGGACAGTAGGCGAGCAGTTCTTC
TRBV9	TRBJ1-6	-	-	CASSGPGLGNSPLHF	TGTGCCAGCAGCGGACCGGGACTGGGCAATTCACCCCTCCACTTT
TRBV5-8	TRBJ2-7	-	TRBD1	CASSFGTGDVYEQYF	TGTGCCAGCAGCTTCGGGACAGGGGATGTGTACGAGCAGTACTTC
TRBV27	TRBJ2-3	-	-	CASTPRWGRGSTDTQYF	TGTGCCAGCACCCCCCGATGGGGCAGGGGTAGCACAGATACGCAGTATTTT
TRBV11-2	TRBJ1-2	-	-	CASSLDHIRGWAYGYTF	TGTGCCAGCAGCTTAGATCACATAAGGGGGTGGGCCTATGGCTACACCTTC
TRBV9	TRBJ2-2	-	TRBD1	CASSVAGGNTGELFF	TGTGCCAGCAGCGTAGCAGGGGGGAACACCGGGGAGCTGTTTTTT
TRBV7-9	TRBJ1-2	-	-	CASSTETASYGYTF	TGTGCCAGCAGCACGGAGACAGCCTCCTATGGCTACACCTTC
TRBV29-1	TRBJ1-2	-	-	CSVEFFHGYTF	TGCAGCGTTGAATTTTTCCATGGCTACACCTTC
TRBV5-1	TRBJ1-2	-	-	CASSYYSGDGYTF	TGCGCCAGCAGCTACTATTCGGGGGATGGCTACACCTTC
TRBV7-2	TRBJ1-5	-	-	CASSWGGTGNQPQHF	TGTGCCAGCAGCTGGGGGGGTACAGGCAATCAGCCCCAGCATTTT
TRBV4-3	TRBJ2-3	-	-	CASSQEGGSGTDTQYF	TGCGCCAGCAGCCAAGAGGGGGGATCGGGAACAGATACGCAGTATTTT
TRBV25-1	TRBJ2-1	-	-	CASSEGPSSNSIDNEQFF	TGTGCCAGCAGTGAGGGGCCAAGTTCAAATAGTATAGACAATGAGCAGTTCTTC
TRBV18	TRBJ1-2	-	TRBD1	CASSPLGQGADGYTF	TGTGCCAGCTCACCTCTAGGACAGGGAGCGGATGGCTACACCTTC
TRBV6-5	TRBJ1-4	-	-	CASSSPWGATNEKLFF	TGTGCCAGCAGTTCCCCCTGGGGAGCAACTAATGAAAAACTGTTTTTT
TRBV5-4	TRBJ1-2	-	TRBD1	CASSSRQGPFDYTF	TGTGCCAGCAGCTCACGACAGGGGCCTTTCGACTACACCTTC
TRBV13	TRBJ2-2	-	-	CASSPQGGTANTGELFF	TGTGCCAGCAGCCCCCAGGGGGGTACTGCGAACACCGGGGAGCTGTTTTTT
TRBV14	TRBJ2-7	-	-	CASSRRGESFAYEQYF	TGTGCCAGCAGCCGAAGGGGGGAGAGTTTCGCCTACGAGCAGTACTTC
TRBV7-9	TRBJ1-2	-	TRBD1	CASSPRQGGIYGYTF	TGTGCCAGCAGCCCTCGACAGGGGGGAATATATGGCTACACCTTC
TRBV6-5	TRBJ1-5	-	-	CASSPQGYSNQPQHF	TGTGCCAGCAGTCCCCAGGGTTATAGCAATCAGCCCCAGCATTTT
TRBV5-1	TRBJ1-2	-	TRBD1	CASSLRQGLGYTF	TGCGCCAGCAGCTTACGACAGGGGCTAGGCTACACCTTC
TRBV19	TRBJ1-1	-	-	CASSMYTEAFF	TGTGCCAGTAGTATGTACACTGAAGCTTTCTTT
TRBV11-2	TRBJ2-2	-	-	CASSLRFGGELFF	TGTGCCAGCAGCTTAAGGTTTGGCGGGGAGCTGTTTTTT
TRBV6-5	TRBJ2-3	once	TRBD1	CASSLRGRPDTQYF	TGTGCCAGCAGTCTCAGGGGGCGTCCAGATACGCAGTATTTT
TRBV7-9	TRBJ2-1	-	-	CASSLGGSEQFF	TGTGCCAGCAGCTTAGGGGGAAGTGAGCAGTTCTTC
TRBV6-6	TRBJ1-2	-	TRBD1	CASSQDRVDGYTF	TGTGCCAGCAGTCAGGACAGGGTCGATGGCTACACCTTC
TRBV30	TRBJ2-3	-	-	CAWSVGLSTDTQYF	TGTGCCTGGAGTGTAGGACTGAGCACAGATACGCAGTATTTT
TRBV3-1/TRBV3-2	TRBJ2-5	few	-	CASSRLARPDATQYF	TGTGCCAGCAGCCGCTTGGCCAGACCGGACGCGACCCAGTACTTC
TRBV6-2/TRBV6-3	TRBJ2-1	-	-	CASSYLLEQFF	TGTGCCAGCAGTTACCTACTAGAGCAGTTCTTC
TRBV3-1/TRBV3-2	TRBJ2-4	-	TRBD2	CASSQDLGGAGGNIQYF	TGTGCCAGCAGCCAAGATTTGGGAGGGGCTGGCGGAAACATTCAGTACTTC